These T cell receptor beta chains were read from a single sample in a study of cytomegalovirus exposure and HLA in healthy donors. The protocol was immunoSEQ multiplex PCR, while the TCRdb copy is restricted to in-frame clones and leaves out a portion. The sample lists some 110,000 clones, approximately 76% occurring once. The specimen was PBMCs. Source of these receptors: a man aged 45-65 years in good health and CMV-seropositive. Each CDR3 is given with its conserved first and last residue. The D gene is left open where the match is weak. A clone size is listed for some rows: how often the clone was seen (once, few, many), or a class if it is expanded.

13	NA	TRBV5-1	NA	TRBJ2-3	TGCGCCAGCAGCTGGGGCGGGGCAGATACGCAGTATTTT	CASSWGGADTQYF
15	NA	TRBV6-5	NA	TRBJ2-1	TGTGCCAGCAGTTATAGTCAGTCAGGCTACAATGAGCAGTTCTTC	CASSYSQSGYNEQFF
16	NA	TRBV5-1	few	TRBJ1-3	TGCGCCAGCAGCTTGGCAGGGTCAGAATATGGAAACACCATATATTTT	CASSLAGSEYGNTIYF
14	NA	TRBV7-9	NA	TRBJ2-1	TGTGCCAGCGGGGGCCGGTCCTCCTACAATGAGCAGTTCTTC	CASGGRSSYNEQFF
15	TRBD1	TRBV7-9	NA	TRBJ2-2	TGTGCCAGCAGCACTGGGACAGTGAACACCGGGGAGCTGTTTTTT	CASSTGTVNTGELFF
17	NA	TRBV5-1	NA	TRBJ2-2	TGCGCCAGCAGCTTGGCCCGAGATAGCGAGAACACCGGGGAGCTGTTTTTT	CASSLARDSENTGELFF
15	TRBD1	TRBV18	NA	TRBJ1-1	TGTGCCAGCTCACCTGGACAGGGGCTAAACACTGAAGCTTTCTTT	CASSPGQGLNTEAFF
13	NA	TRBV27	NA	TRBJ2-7	TGTGCCAGCACCCCCGACAGTGGAGGGGAGCAGTACTTC	CASTPDSGGEQYF
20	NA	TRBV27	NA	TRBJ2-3	TGTGCCAGCAGTTTATCTCAAGGAGAATACGATCGCGATAGCACAGATACGCAGTATTTT	CASSLSQGEYDRDSTDTQYF
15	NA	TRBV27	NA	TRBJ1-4	TGTGCCAGCAGTCTTACAGTGTCGGCTAATGAAAAACTGTTTTTT	CASSLTVSANEKLFF
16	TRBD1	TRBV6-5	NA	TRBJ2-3	TGTGCCAGCAGTTACGGACAGGGGGGCCTCACAGATACGCAGTATTTT	CASSYGQGGLTDTQYF
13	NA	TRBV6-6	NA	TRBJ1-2	TGTGCCGGTAAGGGGGTACTCTACTATGGCTACACCTTC	CAGKGVLYYGYTF
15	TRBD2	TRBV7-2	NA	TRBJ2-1	TGTGCCAGCAGTTCCCGGGGGGGTTCCTACAATGAGCAGTTCTTC	CASSSRGGSYNEQFF
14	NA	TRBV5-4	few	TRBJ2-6	TGTGCCAGCAGCCCCAACTCTGGGGCCAACGTCCTGACTTTC	CASSPNSGANVLTF
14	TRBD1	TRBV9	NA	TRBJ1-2	TGTGCCAGCAGCAGGGACAGGGCCCCCGTTGGCTACACCTTC	CASSRDRAPVGYTF
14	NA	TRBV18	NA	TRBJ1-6	TGTGCCAGCTCACCCACAGAGTATAATTCACCCCTCCACTTT	CASSPTEYNSPLHF
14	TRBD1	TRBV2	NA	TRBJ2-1	TGTGCCATCCTTGACAGGGACCCCTACAATGAGCAGTTCTTC	CAILDRDPYNEQFF
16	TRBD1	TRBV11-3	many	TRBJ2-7	TGTGCCAGCAGCTTAGAGGACCCAGGGGGCTCCTACGAGCAGTACTTC	CASSLEDPGGSYEQYF
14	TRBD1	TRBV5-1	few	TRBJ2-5	TGCGCCAGCAGCTTGGTTGGGACAGGGGAAGAGCAGTACTTC	CASSLVGTGEEQYF
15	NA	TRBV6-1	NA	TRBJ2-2	TGTGCCAGCAGTGAAGGATTAGCCTACACCGGGGAGCTGTTTTTT	CASSEGLAYTGELFF
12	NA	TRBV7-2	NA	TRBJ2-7	TGTGCCAGCAGCTTCGACAGCTACGAGCAGTACTTC	CASSFDSYEQYF
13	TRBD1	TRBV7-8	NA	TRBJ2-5	TGTGCCAGCAGCTGGGACAGACAAGAGACCCAGTACTTC	CASSWDRQETQYF
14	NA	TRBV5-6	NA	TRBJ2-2	TGTGCCAGCAGCTACGGAGCGAACACCGGGGAGCTGTTTTTT	CASSYGANTGELFF
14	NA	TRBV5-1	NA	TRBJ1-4	TGCGCCAGCAGCATGGACAGTTCTAATGAAAAACTGTTTTTT	CASSMDSSNEKLFF
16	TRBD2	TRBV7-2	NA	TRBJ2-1	TGTGCCAGCAGCTTAGAACTAGCGGACTCCTACAATGAGCAGTTCTTC	CASSLELADSYNEQFF
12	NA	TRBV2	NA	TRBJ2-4	TGTGCCAGCAGTGTAACCAAAAACATTCAGTACTTC	CASSVTKNIQYF
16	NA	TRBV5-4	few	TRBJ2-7	TGTGCCAGCAGCCTCGCACGACAGGGGAGGGGGTACGAGCAGTACTTC	CASSLARQGRGYEQYF
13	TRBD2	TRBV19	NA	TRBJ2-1	TGTGCCAGCAGCGGGGGGGGGAGGTATGAGCAGTTCTTC	CASSGGGRYEQFF
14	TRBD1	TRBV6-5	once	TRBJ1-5	TGTGCCAGCAGTTACGGGACAGGTAATCAGCCCCAGCATTTT	CASSYGTGNQPQHF
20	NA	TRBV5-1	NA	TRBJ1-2	TGCGCCAGCAGCTTGAGCCCACACATAGGCGGTCAGGGGATGAACTATGGCTACACCTTC	CASSLSPHIGGQGMNYGYTF
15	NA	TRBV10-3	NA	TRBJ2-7	TGTGCCATCAGTGATGTACAGGTCCGCTCCTACGAGCAGTACTTC	CAISDVQVRSYEQYF
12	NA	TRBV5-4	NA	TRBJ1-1	TGTGCCAGCAGCCGGGGGGACACTGAAGCTTTCTTT	CASSRGDTEAFF
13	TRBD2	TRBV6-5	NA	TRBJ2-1	TGTGCCAGCAGTTACGAAGCGGGAGGGCCAAAGTTCTTC	CASSYEAGGPKFF
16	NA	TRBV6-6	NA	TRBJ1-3	TGTGCCAGCCGTGGGGGAGGGACGGTCTCTGGAAACACCATATATTTT	CASRGGGTVSGNTIYF
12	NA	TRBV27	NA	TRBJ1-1	TGTGCCAGCAGGCCTTCTAGGGGTGAAGCTTTCTTT	CASRPSRGEAFF
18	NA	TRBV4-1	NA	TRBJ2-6	TGCGCCAGCTGCCGCCAGCTATACGAGGAATCCGGGGCCAACGTCCTGACTTTC	CASCRQLYEESGANVLTF
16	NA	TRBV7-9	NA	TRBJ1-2	TGTGCCAGCAGCCTGGTCCGGGACCCGACAGGCTATGGCTACACCTTC	CASSLVRDPTGYGYTF
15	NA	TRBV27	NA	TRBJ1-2	TGTGCCAGCAGTCCCCGGACAGCCTCCGGCTATGGCTACACCTTC	CASSPRTASGYGYTF
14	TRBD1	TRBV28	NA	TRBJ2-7	TGTGCCAGCACCGCCGGACAGGCCCCCTACGAGCAGTACTTC	CASTAGQAPYEQYF
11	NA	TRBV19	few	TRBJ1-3	TGTGCCCTCCGGTCTGGAAACACCATATATTTT	CALRSGNTIYF
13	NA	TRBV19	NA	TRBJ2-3	TGTGCCAGTGGGGGCAGATACACAGATACGCAGTATTTT	CASGGRYTDTQYF
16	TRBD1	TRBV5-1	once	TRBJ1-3	TGCGCCAGCAGCCCCCAGACAGGGGGCTCTGGAAACACCATATATTTT	CASSPQTGGSGNTIYF
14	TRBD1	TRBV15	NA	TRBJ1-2	TGTGCCACCAGCAGAGATCAGGGGGGTAATGGCTACACCTTC	CATSRDQGGNGYTF
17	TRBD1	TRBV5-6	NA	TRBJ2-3	TGTGCCAGCAGCACTGGACAGGGAAGGAGGGCCACAGATACGCAGTATTTT	CASSTGQGRRATDTQYF
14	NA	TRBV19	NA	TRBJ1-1	TGTGCCAGTAGTTGGGCAGGGATGAACACTGAAGCTTTCTTT	CASSWAGMNTEAFF
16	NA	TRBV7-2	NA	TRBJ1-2	TGTGCCAGCAGCTTATCAGTAGGGGGTCATAACTATGGCTACACCTTC	CASSLSVGGHNYGYTF
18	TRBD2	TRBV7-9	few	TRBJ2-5	TGTGCCAGCAGCCCATACAGTGACACTAGCGGGAGTGGGGAGACCCAGTACTTC	CASSPYSDTSGSGETQYF
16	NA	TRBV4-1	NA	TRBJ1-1	TGCGCCAGCAGCCAAGGTAGGGGGAGTATGAACACTGAAGCTTTCTTT	CASSQGRGSMNTEAFF
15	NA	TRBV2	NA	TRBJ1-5	TGTGCCAGCAGTGAAAATCCCGTGGTCGGTCAGCCCCAGCATTTT	CASSENPVVGQPQHF
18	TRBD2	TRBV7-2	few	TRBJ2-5	TGTGCCAGCAGCTTAGCGCCTAGCGGGGGGCAAAGCCAAGAGACCCAGTACTTC	CASSLAPSGGQSQETQYF
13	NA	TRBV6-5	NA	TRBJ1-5	TGTGCCAGCAGACCGGAGGGCAATCAGCCCCAGCATTTT	CASRPEGNQPQHF
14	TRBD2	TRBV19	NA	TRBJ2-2	TGTGCCACCGCGGGACTACCGAACACCGGGGAGCTGTTTTTT	CATAGLPNTGELFF
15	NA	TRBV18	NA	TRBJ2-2	TGTGCCAGCTCACCGTCCAGGGTGGGCACCGGGGAGCTGTTTTTT	CASSPSRVGTGELFF
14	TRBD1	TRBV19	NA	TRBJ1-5	TGTGCCAGTACCTCGAGGGGGCTCAATCAGCCCCAGCATTTT	CASTSRGLNQPQHF
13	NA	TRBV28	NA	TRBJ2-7	TGTGCCAGCAGTTTACGAGGGAGCTACGAGCAGTACTTC	CASSLRGSYEQYF